Below, 8 T cell receptor beta chains from the same sample are listed, as sequenced in a study of blood T cell repertoires in COVID-19 (dated by TCRdb to between 2020 and 2021). Library construction relied on the immunoSEQ multiplex PCR assay. Entries here come from immuneACCESS through TCRdb and include only in-frame sequences with V and J called. Some clones fail to appear in such tables; in the studies checked, an unresolved V gene covers under half of the shortfall, and the cause of the remainder is unknown. This sample lists 130,000 or so clones; around 90% were detected once. Clones ranked in the top ten supply approximately 1.5% of the sample. The sequencing input was peripheral blood. These receptors were taken from a woman in her sixties with acute or convalescent COVID-19.

In its sample, this clone was seen once. The V call is TRBV18, the J call TRBJ2-5, with D perhaps TRBD1 (6 bases). In germline, CDR1 is KGHSH, CDR2 LQKENI. This CDR3 is built from 13 residues. V lost 4 bases, J lost 5 bases, and 11 bases lay in between. Here the CDR3 reads CASSLQGGETQYF. DNA of the CDR3: TGTGCCAGCTCACTCCAAGGGGGTGAGACCCAGTACTTC.

The chain recombines TRBV5-4 with TRBJ1-2, with TRBD1 as a possible D gene (6 bases). V was shortened by 6 bases and J by 8 bases, with 26 bases between the two germline ends. The CDR3 has 16 amino acids. Germline lookup yields CDR1 SGHNT and CDR2 YYREEE (reference sequence). The CDR3 loop is CASTQKTGPLGRGYTF. The CDR3 coding sequence is TGTGCCAGCACTCAAAAGACAGGCCCCTTGGGTCGCGGCTACACCTTC.

The rearrangement joins TRBV27 to TRBJ1-6; the D gene is possibly TRBD1 (6 bases). In germline, CDR1 is MNHEY, CDR2 SMNVEV (reference sequence). V was clipped by 6 bases and J by 8 bases, with 17 bases between them. The CDR3 consists of 15 residues. In DNA, the CDR3 is TGTGCCAGCAGCCCGCTACAGGGATGGGATTCACCCCTCCACTTT. Translating it yields CASSPLQGWDSPLHF.

The chain has TRBV4-2 and TRBJ1-3, with a weak D call TRBD1 (5 bases). The CDR3 has 22 amino acids. CDR1 is LGHNA, CDR2 YNFKEQ, per germline. The germline V and J ends were trimmed by 0 bases and 0 bases, with 27 bases remaining between them. In DNA, the CDR3 is TGTGCCAGCAGCCAAGATCCGGGAGGGGTTGCCGAAACCTTCTACTCTGGAAACACCATATATTTT. The encoded protein is CASSQDPGGVAETFYSGNTIYF.

J is TRBJ1-6 and V is TRBV2, with D maybe TRBD1 (6 bases). The CDR3 extends over 16 amino acids. V lost 0 bases and J 9 bases, leaving 15 bases between the germline ends. The germline V gene encodes CDR1 SNHLY and CDR2 FYNNEI. CDR3 in DNA: TGTGCCAGCAGTGAAGCAGGAAACAGGGATAGTTCACCCCTCCACTTT. It yields the protein CASSEAGNRDSSPLHF.

The chain has TRBV28 and TRBJ2-1; possible D gene TRBD2, 5 bases. Trimming shortened V by 8 bases and J by 2 bases, and 19 bases separated the two germline ends. CDR1 and CDR2 (germline): MDHEN, SYDVKM. CDR3 length: 16 amino acids. The CDR3 reads CASDIGGPEPYNEQFF. CDR3 sequence (DNA): TGTGCCAGCGATATTGGCGGGCCAGAGCCCTACAATGAGCAGTTCTTC. The complete variable domain, with remaining parts taken from reference TRBV28 and TRBJ2-1, reads DVKVTQSSRYLVKRTGEKVFLECVQDMDHENMFWYRQDPGLGLRLIYFSYDVKMKEKGDIPEGYSVSREKKERFSLILESASTNQTSMYLCASDIGGPEPYNEQFFGPGTRLTVL.

CDR3 DNA sequence: TGTGCCAGTAGGAACTTACAGGGGGGGGCCGGGGAGCTGTTTTTT. Residues: CASRNLQGGAGELFF. The chain links TRBV19 to TRBJ2-2, with D possibly matching TRBD1 (8 bases). The germline V and J ends were trimmed by 6 bases and 6 bases, with 17 bases remaining between them. The CDR3 has 15 residues. Looked up from germline, CDR1 is LNHDA and CDR2 is SQIVND (reference sequence).

As concerns this clone: This same CDR3 is encoded by further DNA sequences in the sample. The chain couples TRBV6-5 to TRBJ1-4; 7 bases line up with TRBD1. The CDR3 covers 14 residues. Germline V gene lookup returns CDR1 MNHEY and CDR2 SVGAGI. Trimming cost V 6 bases and J 3 bases; bases outside gene matches: 4. The CDR3 coding sequence is TGTGCCAGCAGCAGGGGGACAGCTAATGAAAAACTGTTTTTT. It is translated as CASSRGTANEKLFF.